This section outlines one TCR beta chain sequence together with its context. CD4+ cells were split into CD45RA+ naive and CD45RA-negative memory subsets. This sample is drawn from a study of shared clonotypes between healthy human individuals. Per the study methods: In the immunoSEQ data, sequences were junction-only and lacked quality scores, so filtering differed. The table came from immunoSEQ multiplex PCR; TCRdb's copy has only in-frame clones and leaves some out. That table furnishes V, J and clone size, whereas the DNA furnished D and trimming. The sample lists 850,000 to 1,200,000 clones, about 75% occurring once. Germline CDR1 reads ENHRY; CDR2 reads SYGVKD. The CDR3 is 17 amino acids. The trim removed 6 bases at V and 0 bases at J, leaving 6 bases unmatched.

The specimen was memory CD4+ T cells sorted from blood. Sample subset: CD45RA-negative fraction. J is TRBJ2-6 and V is TRBV10-3, with TRBD1 matching 9 bases. This clonotype originated in a man between 18 and 29 years old in good health. The CDR3 reads CAISFGTGNSGANVLTF. The CDR3 DNA reads as TGTGCCATCAGCTTCGGGACAGGGAACTCTGGGGCCAACGTCCTGACTTTC.